The entry below describes one TCR beta chain. Trimming stripped 2 bases from V and 7 bases from J, with 11 bases between. There are 13 residues in the CDR3. Germline lookup yields CDR1 MDHEN and CDR2 SYDVKM. The record originates from a study of T cell responses to AZD1222 COVID-19 vaccine. The method was immunoSEQ multiplex PCR; TCRdb's version includes in-frame clones alone and lacks a portion of them. The sample records 120,000 or so clones, about 79% being singletons. This clonotype was sampled from an adult who received the AZD1222 COVID-19 vaccine. The rearrangement uses TRBV28 and TRBJ1-2; D ambiguous. The material was peripheral blood, obtained 28 days after the second AZD1222 dose. DNA of the CDR3: TGTGCCAGCAGTTTAGCCCGGGTGTCTGGCTACACCTTC. Translation gives CASSLARVSGYTF.